These T cell receptor beta chains were read from a single sample in a study of cytomegalovirus exposure and HLA in healthy donors. The assay was immunoSEQ multiplex PCR, and TCRdb's table has in-frame clones only and misses some. The sample lists over 150,000 clones; 77% were seen once. The sample comprised PBMCs. These receptors were collected from a woman aged 55-75 years in good health and CMV-seropositive. The CDR3 runs from the conserved cysteine through the conserved F or W. A D gene is named only where the DNA matches it firmly. Clone size is not always given. Where it is, it says once, few, many or a class for expanded clones.

J gene: TRBJ1-6; V gene: TRBV21-1; D gene: NA; clone size: NA; CDR3 protein: CASSKRSGGRDSPLHF; CDR3 DNA: TGTGCCAGCAGCAAACGGTCGGGGGGTCGGGATTCACCCCTCCACTTT
J gene: TRBJ2-2; V gene: TRBV5-1; D gene: TRBD2; clone size: NA; CDR3 protein: CASSLRTGLADTGELFF; CDR3 DNA: TGCGCCAGCAGCTTAAGAACGGGACTAGCGGACACCGGGGAGCTGTTTTTT
J gene: TRBJ2-4; V gene: TRBV7-9; D gene: NA; clone size: NA; CDR3 protein: CASSLGEVRNIQYF; CDR3 DNA: TGTGCCAGCAGCTTAGGAGAGGTTAGAAACATTCAGTACTTC
J gene: TRBJ2-5; V gene: TRBV7-9; D gene: NA; clone size: few; CDR3 protein: CASSSLRRGQETQYF; CDR3 DNA: TGTGCCAGCAGCTCCCTTCGGCGGGGCCAAGAGACCCAGTACTTC
J gene: TRBJ2-1; V gene: TRBV9; D gene: NA; clone size: NA; CDR3 protein: CASSVATYNEQFF; CDR3 DNA: TGTGCCAGCAGCGTGGCAACCTACAATGAGCAGTTCTTC
J gene: TRBJ2-7; V gene: TRBV2; D gene: TRBD2; clone size: NA; CDR3 protein: CASRPSGRATDF; CDR3 DNA: TGTGCCAGCAGGCCTAGCGGGAGGGCCACGGACTTC
J gene: TRBJ2-2; V gene: TRBV7-2; D gene: NA; clone size: once; CDR3 protein: CASSLMGSGELFF; CDR3 DNA: TGTGCCAGCAGCTTAATGGGGAGCGGGGAGCTGTTTTTT
J gene: TRBJ2-3; V gene: TRBV6-4; D gene: TRBD2; clone size: NA; CDR3 protein: CASSALAGGGDTQYF; CDR3 DNA: TGTGCCAGCAGTGCCCTAGCGGGGGGCGGAGATACGCAGTATTTT
J gene: TRBJ2-5; V gene: TRBV4-2; D gene: TRBD2; clone size: few; CDR3 protein: CASSGLAGGLETQYF; CDR3 DNA: TGTGCCAGCAGCGGTCTAGCGGGGGGGTTAGAGACCCAGTACTTC
J gene: TRBJ2-3; V gene: TRBV7-3; D gene: TRBD1; clone size: NA; CDR3 protein: CASSLNQGAMDTQYF; CDR3 DNA: TGTGCCAGCAGCTTAAACCAGGGGGCCATGGATACGCAGTATTTT
J gene: TRBJ2-3; V gene: TRBV18; D gene: NA; clone size: once; CDR3 protein: CASSPKQGLTDTQYF; CDR3 DNA: TGTGCCAGCTCACCAAAACAGGGTCTCACAGATACGCAGTATTTT
J gene: TRBJ2-5; V gene: TRBV2; D gene: NA; clone size: NA; CDR3 protein: CATGRGIGGQETQYF; CDR3 DNA: TGTGCCACCGGAAGGGGGATTGGGGGACAAGAGACCCAGTACTTC
J gene: TRBJ1-2; V gene: TRBV28; D gene: TRBD1; clone size: few; CDR3 protein: CASNFMGQADGYTF; CDR3 DNA: TGTGCCAGCAATTTCATGGGACAGGCAGATGGCTACACCTTC
J gene: TRBJ1-1; V gene: TRBV5-8; D gene: NA; clone size: NA; CDR3 protein: CASSLDRITEAFF; CDR3 DNA: TGTGCCAGCAGCTTGGACAGGATAACTGAAGCTTTCTTT
J gene: TRBJ2-1; V gene: TRBV9; D gene: TRBD1; clone size: NA; CDR3 protein: CASSGGTATYNEQFF; CDR3 DNA: TGTGCCAGCAGCGGGGGGACAGCAACTTACAATGAGCAGTTCTTC
J gene: TRBJ2-2; V gene: TRBV5-1; D gene: TRBD1; clone size: NA; CDR3 protein: CASSLRSRDSVTGELFF; CDR3 DNA: TGCGCCAGCAGCTTGAGGTCGAGGGACAGCGTTACCGGGGAGCTGTTTTTT
J gene: TRBJ2-7; V gene: TRBV7-2; D gene: NA; clone size: NA; CDR3 protein: CASSLKNSNEQYF; CDR3 DNA: TGTGCCAGCAGCTTAAAGAACTCCAACGAGCAGTACTTC
J gene: TRBJ2-3; V gene: TRBV30; D gene: NA; clone size: NA; CDR3 protein: CLLVVGTDTQYF; CDR3 DNA: TGTTTATTAGTGGTTGGCACAGATACGCAGTATTTT
J gene: TRBJ2-3; V gene: TRBV5-1; D gene: NA; clone size: NA; CDR3 protein: CASRRADNTDTQYF; CDR3 DNA: TGCGCCAGCAGAAGGGCGGACAACACAGATACGCAGTATTTT
J gene: TRBJ2-1; V gene: TRBV7-9; D gene: TRBD2; clone size: NA; CDR3 protein: CASSFPMTSGISSYNEQFF; CDR3 DNA: TGTGCCAGCAGCTTTCCTATGACTAGCGGCATAAGCTCCTACAATGAGCAGTTCTTC
J gene: TRBJ2-3; V gene: TRBV19; D gene: TRBD1; clone size: NA; CDR3 protein: CASTRTGGTDTQYF; CDR3 DNA: TGTGCCAGTACCCGGACAGGGGGCACAGATACGCAGTATTTT
J gene: TRBJ2-5; V gene: TRBV27; D gene: NA; clone size: NA; CDR3 protein: CASNGQGETQYF; CDR3 DNA: TGTGCCAGCAACGGGCAGGGCGAGACCCAGTACTTC
J gene: TRBJ2-7; V gene: TRBV19; D gene: NA; clone size: NA; CDR3 protein: CASSTHRVGLYEQYF; CDR3 DNA: TGTGCCAGTAGCACACACAGGGTAGGGCTCTACGAGCAGTACTTC
J gene: TRBJ1-5; V gene: TRBV30; D gene: NA; clone size: NA; CDR3 protein: CAWSPLSLNQPQHF; CDR3 DNA: TGTGCCTGGAGTCCCCTCTCCCTCAATCAGCCCCAGCATTTT
J gene: TRBJ2-7; V gene: TRBV29-1; D gene: NA; clone size: few; CDR3 protein: CSTTGNSNEQYF; CDR3 DNA: TGCAGCACCACAGGGAATTCAAACGAGCAGTACTTC
J gene: TRBJ2-3; V gene: TRBV7-9; D gene: NA; clone size: medium-sized; CDR3 protein: CASSLAGAIDTQYF; CDR3 DNA: TGTGCCAGCAGCTTAGCGGGAGCGATAGATACGCAGTATTTT
J gene: TRBJ2-1; V gene: TRBV11-1; D gene: TRBD1; clone size: NA; CDR3 protein: CASSTGQGAYNEQFF; CDR3 DNA: TGTGCCAGCAGCACCGGACAGGGGGCCTACAATGAGCAGTTCTTC
J gene: TRBJ2-7; V gene: TRBV2; D gene: TRBD1; clone size: NA; CDR3 protein: CASTGQGSYEQYF; CDR3 DNA: TGTGCCAGCACGGGACAGGGGAGCTACGAGCAGTACTTC
J gene: TRBJ1-4; V gene: TRBV6-6; D gene: NA; clone size: NA; CDR3 protein: CASTHTGTSNEKLFF; CDR3 DNA: TGTGCCAGCACTCACACCGGGACAAGCAATGAAAAACTGTTTTTT
J gene: TRBJ1-2; V gene: TRBV28; D gene: TRBD1; clone size: NA; CDR3 protein: CASSQVTGGNGYTF; CDR3 DNA: TGTGCCAGCAGCCAGGTCACAGGGGGTAATGGCTACACCTTC
J gene: TRBJ1-4; V gene: TRBV19; D gene: NA; clone size: NA; CDR3 protein: CASLATGLGEKLFF; CDR3 DNA: TGTGCCAGTCTCGCTACAGGGTTGGGCGAAAAACTGTTTTTT
J gene: TRBJ1-1; V gene: TRBV7-3; D gene: TRBD1; clone size: NA; CDR3 protein: CASSRQGTNTEAFF; CDR3 DNA: TGTGCCAGCAGCCGACAGGGAACGAACACTGAAGCTTTCTTT
J gene: TRBJ1-1; V gene: TRBV2; D gene: NA; clone size: NA; CDR3 protein: CASSENRNTEAFF; CDR3 DNA: TGTGCCAGCAGTGAGAACAGAAACACTGAAGCTTTCTTT
J gene: TRBJ2-7; V gene: TRBV5-1; D gene: NA; clone size: NA; CDR3 protein: CASRLKYEQYF; CDR3 DNA: TGCGCCAGCAGGTTAAAATACGAGCAGTACTTC
J gene: TRBJ1-1; V gene: TRBV15; D gene: NA; clone size: NA; CDR3 protein: CATSPAGPLKNTEAFF; CDR3 DNA: TGTGCCACCAGCCCCGCAGGGCCTTTAAAGAACACTGAAGCTTTCTTT
J gene: TRBJ1-3; V gene: TRBV2; D gene: NA; clone size: NA; CDR3 protein: CASSRDSGNTIYF; CDR3 DNA: TGTGCCAGCAGTCGGGACTCTGGAAACACCATATATTTT
J gene: TRBJ1-2; V gene: TRBV4-1; D gene: TRBD1; clone size: NA; CDR3 protein: CASSRQLAGGHGYTF; CDR3 DNA: TGCGCCAGCAGCCGACAATTGGCAGGGGGCCATGGCTACACCTTC
J gene: TRBJ1-2; V gene: TRBV5-4; D gene: TRBD1; clone size: NA; CDR3 protein: CASSSRTGTGGARGYTF; CDR3 DNA: TGTGCCAGCAGCTCCCGCACCGGGACAGGGGGCGCTCGGGGCTACACCTTC
J gene: TRBJ1-5; V gene: TRBV10-1; D gene: NA; clone size: NA; CDR3 protein: CATVEGPGPQHF; CDR3 DNA: TGCGCCACCGTAGAGGGTCCGGGGCCCCAGCATTTT
J gene: TRBJ2-1; V gene: TRBV4-1; D gene: TRBD1; clone size: NA; CDR3 protein: CASRQTPRQGDYNEQFF; CDR3 DNA: TGCGCCAGCAGACAAACCCCGAGACAGGGGGACTACAATGAGCAGTTCTTC
J gene: TRBJ1-1; V gene: TRBV6-1; D gene: TRBD1; clone size: NA; CDR3 protein: CASSERQGGTEAFF; CDR3 DNA: TGTGCCAGCAGTGAGAGACAGGGGGGCACTGAAGCTTTCTTT
J gene: TRBJ1-4; V gene: TRBV7-2; D gene: NA; clone size: NA; CDR3 protein: CASSSPGHQGVEKLFF; CDR3 DNA: TGTGCCAGCAGCTCACCGGGACACCAAGGGGTAGAAAAACTGTTTTTT
J gene: TRBJ2-2; V gene: TRBV9; D gene: TRBD2; clone size: NA; CDR3 protein: CASSVGAGGPTGELFF; CDR3 DNA: TGTGCCAGCAGCGTAGGAGCGGGGGGTCCTACCGGGGAGCTGTTTTTT